This TCR beta chain was retrieved from a study of cytomegalovirus exposure and HLA in healthy donors. As to this clone: Its antigen is unknown. Other DNA sequences from this sample encode an identical CDR3 as well.

Study results and limitations: A later analysis found TCR association rates differed by HLA locus, highest for DRB1 and lowest for HLA-C. Analyzed later, most CMV-associated TCR beta chains appeared HLA-restricted. Many donors shared some public TCRs, even though most TCR sequences were rare. Some 16,000 TCR beta sequences were associated with HLA alleles at 0.05 false discovery rate in a later analysis.

This CDR3 is built from 14 residues. Germline values: CDR1 SGHTA, CDR2 FQGNSA. V was shortened by 3 bases and J by 1 base, with 9 bases between the two germline ends. Primers for the PCR totalled 60 Vbeta and 13 Jbeta. The protocol was immunoSEQ multiplex PCR, while the TCRdb copy is restricted to in-frame clones and leaves out a portion. Seen here are approximately 150,000 clones, about 76% observed once, and the top ten hold roughly 7.5%. This sequence was found in a male donor in good health and CMV-seropositive. The sequenced sample consisted of PBMCs. The chain recombines TRBV7-2 with TRBJ1-1; a weak D match, TRBD1 (6 bases). The CDR3 spells CASSLGGPNTEAFF. CDR3 DNA: TGTGCCAGCAGCTTGGGGGGGCCGAACACTGAAGCTTTCTTT.